This T cell receptor (beta chain) was retrieved from a study of T-cell reconstitution after alpha-beta-depleted transplantation in children. Study-wide findings and caveats: At around two months after transplant, the alpha-beta T cells were reportedly derived from several hundred expanded clones that came from non-depleted graft cells. Elevated TCRbeta diversity at day 60 was traced, in some patients, to surviving recipient T cells and thymic progenitors. T-cell numbers and diversity, one year after transplant, stemmed largely from T cells that were newly produced.

Germline V gene data show CDR1 as DFQATT and CDR2 as SNEGSKA (reference sequence). The V and J ends lost 0 bases and 0 bases, in that order; junction bases with no gene match: 8. The CDR3 totals 17 residues. This sample's TCRbeta library carried unique molecular identifier barcodes. Via MiXCR, TCRdb re-called the PCR reads, giving one row per CDR3 protein. The table has just under 250,000 distinct CDR3 sequences, more than 20% seen once. Only a few counts were recorded for this clonotype. Its specificity is unknown. The chain recombines TRBV20-1 with TRBJ1-3; the match to TRBD1 covers 7 bases. The receptor's source is a girl aged 2 to 9 with Fanconi anemia, due to receive a stem cell transplant. The source was PBMCs, collected before TCRalphabeta/CD19-depleted stem cell transplant. Here the CDR3 reads CSARDPRDSFSGNTIYF. The CDR3 coding sequence is TGCAGTGCTAGAGATCCCCGGGACAGTTTCTCTGGAAACACCATATATTTT.